The 32 T cell receptor beta chains listed next were all sequenced from one sample in a study of PD-L1 blockade in urothelial cancer. TCRdb's table, derived via immunoSEQ multiplex PCR, lists solely in-frame clones and lacks some. The data hold 33,000 or so clones, with around four fifths observed a single time. Time point specified: pretreatment peripheral blood. The starting material was PBMCs, obtained around atezolizumab (anti-PD-L1) treatment. All receptors derive from a man aged 55 to 70 with urothelial cancer.

There are a few counts of this clone. The J gene is TRBJ2-6, the V gene TRBV28; D might be TRBD1 (6 bases). Germline V gene lookup returns CDR1 MDHEN and CDR2 SYDVKM. This CDR3 comprises 16 residues. The ends were cut back, 6 bases at V and 4 bases at J, with 16 bases in the middle. CDR3 protein: CASSRDQGFGANVLTF. As DNA, the CDR3 is TGTGCCAGCAGCCGGGACCAGGGGTTCGGGGCCAACGTCCTGACTTTC.

This clone was observed a handful of times. The V and J genes are TRBV6-5 and TRBJ1-1; D unclear. The CDR3 is 16 amino acids. Trimming left V 0 bases short and J 1 base short, with 12 bases between. The germline V gene encodes CDR1 MNHEY and CDR2 SVGAGI. Here the CDR3 DNA reads TGTGCCAGCAGTTACTCGACGGCCGACAAGAACACTGAAGCTTTCTTT. It encodes CASSYSTADKNTEAFF.

V gene TRBV27 combines with J gene TRBJ1-1; D possibly corresponds to TRBD1 (5 bases). The V end lost 0 bases, the J end lost 4 bases, and 15 bases lay between the germline ends. The CDR3 spans 16 residues. The V gene's germline CDR1 is MNHEY and CDR2 SMNVEV (reference sequence). The CDR3 coding sequence is TGTGCCAGCAGTTTATCGTACGGGGCGCGGGGCACTGAAGCTTTCTTT. As protein: CASSLSYGARGTEAFF.

The V and J genes are TRBV15 and TRBJ2-1; TRBD1 agrees at 7 bases. Trimming removed 11 bases from V and 1 base from J; junction bases left unmatched: 8. The CDR3 has 14 residues. Germline CDR1 is LNHNV and CDR2 is YYDKDF (reference sequence). The CDR3, as DNA: TGTGCCGAAGGGGGCTCCGGGTCCTACAATGAGCAGTTCTTC. It is translated as CAEGGSGSYNEQFF.

This chain connects TRBV4-1 to TRBJ1-5; no clear D. The CDR3 has 17 residues. The V gene lost 1 base and the J gene lost 0 bases, with 13 bases spanning the gap. Looked up from germline, CDR1 is MGHRA and CDR2 is YSYEKL. The CDR3 here is CASSQVDMGFSNQPQHF. CDR3 bases: TGCGCCAGCAGCCAAGTAGACATGGGCTTTAGCAATCAGCCCCAGCATTTT.

The chain recombines TRBV9 with TRBJ1-2; possible D gene TRBD1, 5 bases. The CDR3 has 14 residues. The germline gives CDR1 SGDLS, CDR2 YYNGEE. Trimming stripped 6 bases from V and 7 bases from J, with 19 bases between. CDR3 nucleotide sequence: TGTGCCAGCAACCCAGGCGATGGACAACCTGGCTACACCTTC. This translates into CASNPGDGQPGYTF.

This chain uses TRBV11-2 with TRBJ1-3, with D possibly being TRBD1 (6 bases). Germline loops: CDR1 SGHAT, CDR2 FQNNGV. The ends were cut back, 5 bases at V and 2 bases at J, with 13 bases in the middle. The CDR3 consists of 15 residues. CDR3 sequence: CASSPLRDTGNTIYF. CDR3 nucleotide sequence: TGTGCCAGCAGCCCCCTCCGGGACACTGGAAACACCATATATTTT.

The V and J genes are TRBV20-1 and TRBJ1-1; perhaps TRBD1 as D (5 bases). CDR3 length: 11 residues. Germline V CDR1 and CDR2: DFQATT, SNEGSKA (reference sequence). Trimming stripped 2 bases from V and 11 bases from J, with 12 bases between. The DNA of the CDR3 is TGCAGTGCTAGATACCAGGGCCCCGCTTTCTTT. Encoded protein: CSARYQGPAFF.

The CDR3 here is CASSLETGATIYF. The CDR3 DNA sequence: TGCGCCAGCAGCTTGGAAACAGGGGCCACCATATATTTT. The chain has TRBV5-1 and TRBJ1-3; 7 positions match TRBD1. J gave up 9 bases and V 0 bases, and 3 bases lay outside the gene matches. Per the germline V gene, CDR1 is SGHRS and CDR2 is YFSETQ. The CDR3 spans 13 residues.

The genes are TRBV7-9 and TRBJ2-3, with D perhaps TRBD2 (6 bases). The CDR3 covers 15 residues. CDR1 and CDR2 (germline): SEHNR, FQNEAQ (reference sequence). V shed 0 bases and J shed 2 bases, with 9 bases lying between them. CDR3 in amino acids: CASSLASGNTDTQYF. Written as DNA, the CDR3 is TGTGCCAGCAGCTTAGCTAGCGGTAACACAGATACGCAGTATTTT.

In this sample, this clone turned up a few times. This chain uses TRBV7-2 with TRBJ1-6, with 8 bases lining up with TRBD1. Germline loops: CDR1 SGHTA, CDR2 FQGNSA. The CDR3 has 14 residues. Unmatched junction bases numbered 4, after V lost 5 bases and J lost 7 bases. In DNA form, the CDR3 reads TGTGCCAGCAGCGAACAGGGGGGGAATTCACCCCTCCACTTT. Its protein is CASSEQGGNSPLHF.

The genes are TRBV2 and TRBJ1-4; 7 nucleotides line up with TRBD1. The CDR3 has 15 amino acids. J gave up 3 bases and V 4 bases, and 5 bases lay outside the gene matches. From germline, CDR1 is SNHLY and CDR2 FYNNEI. The CDR3 region is CASSGYRGANEKLFF. The DNA of the CDR3 is TGTGCCAGCAGTGGATACAGGGGAGCTAATGAAAAACTGTTTTTT.

This chain connects TRBV7-9 to TRBJ2-2; weak D call: TRBD1 (6 bases). The V gene's germline CDR1 is SEHNR and CDR2 FQNEAQ (reference sequence). CDR3 length: 16 amino acids. V was pared by 7 bases and J by 2 bases, with 17 bases between. As DNA, the CDR3 is TGTGCCAGCACCCCTCCCACAGGGCGAAACACCGGGGAGCTGTTTTTT. This codes for CASTPPTGRNTGELFF.

This clone came up a few times. The CDR3 is CASSPGTSGGRGTQYF. DNA of the CDR3: TGCGCCAGCAGCCCCGGGACTAGCGGGGGGCGCGGGACCCAGTACTTC. The chain carries TRBV5-1 and TRBJ2-5, with 15 bases fitting TRBD2. The CDR3 loop spans 16 amino acids. J gave up 7 bases and V 4 bases, and 8 bases lay outside the gene matches. Germline V gene lookup returns CDR1 SGHRS and CDR2 YFSETQ.

The rearrangement uses TRBV5-1 and TRBJ2-1; perhaps TRBD1 as D (6 bases). This CDR3 has 15 amino acids. Trimming shortened V by 0 bases and J by 3 bases, and 10 bases separated the two germline ends. CDR1 and CDR2 from the germline V gene are SGHRS and YFSETQ. CDR3 coding DNA: TGCGCCAGCAGCTTGGCGCCAGGGGACTACAATGAGCAGTTCTTC. It is translated as CASSLAPGDYNEQFF. Full variable domain (missing parts from reference TRBV5-1 and TRBJ2-1): KAGVTQTPRYLIKTRGQQVTLSCSPISGHRSVSWYQQTPGQGLQFLFEYFSETQRNKGNFPGRFSGRQFSNSRSEMNVSTLELGDSALYLCASSLAPGDYNEQFFGPGTRLTVL.

This chain joins TRBV28 and TRBJ2-7; tentative D call: TRBD1 (6 bases). The V gene's germline CDR1 is MDHEN and CDR2 SYDVKM. V shed 1 base and J shed 3 bases, with 10 bases lying between them. The CDR3 sequence is 14 residues long. The CDR3 protein is CASSLSQGGYEQYF. Here the CDR3 DNA reads TGTGCCAGCAGTTTATCCCAAGGGGGCTACGAGCAGTACTTC.

This clone appeared a few times. The V call is TRBV14, the J call TRBJ2-3, with TRBD2 identical over 12 bases. CDR1 SGHDN and CDR2 FVKESK come from the germline V gene. CDR3 length: 16 amino acids. Trimming removed 3 bases from V and 4 bases from J; junction bases left unmatched: 5. In DNA, the CDR3 is TGTGCCAGCAGCCATCTAGCGGGGGGGCCGCCAGATACGCAGTATTTT. It translates to CASSHLAGGPPDTQYF. The whole variable domain, filled in from reference TRBV14 and TRBJ2-3, reads EAGVTQFPSHSVIEKGQTVTLRCDPISGHDNLYWYRRVMGKEIKFLLHFVKESKQDESGMPNNRFLAERTGGTYSTLKVQPAELEDSGVYFCASSHLAGGPPDTQYFGPGTRLTVL.

The rearrangement links TRBV5-4 to TRBJ2-1; 12 nucleotides align to TRBD2. CDR3 length equals 16 residues. V lost 4 bases to trimming and J lost 7 bases; unmatched junction nucleotides: 9. CDR1 is SGHNT, CDR2 YYREEE, per germline (reference sequence). CDR3 nucleotides: TGTGCCAGCAGCCAAAAACGACTAGCGGGGGTGAATGAGCAGTTCTTC. It translates to CASSQKRLAGVNEQFF. Variable domain in full (rest from reference TRBV5-4 and TRBJ2-1): ETGVTQSPTHLIKTRGQQVTLRCSSQSGHNTVSWYQQALGQGPQFIFQYYREEENGRGNFPPRFSGLQFPNYSSELNVNALELDDSALYLCASSQKRLAGVNEQFFGPGTRLTVL.

The genes are TRBV28 and TRBJ1-2; a weak D match, TRBD1 (6 bases). CDR3 length: 13 residues. Per germline, CDR1 MDHEN and CDR2 SYDVKM. Trimming removed 6 bases at V and 11 bases at J, with 19 bases between. The CDR3 sequence: CASRGAAEEVYTF. CDR3 in DNA: TGTGCCAGCAGGGGGGCGGCCGAGGAGGTATACACCTTC.

J is TRBJ2-2 and V is TRBV7-8, with D unresolved. Germline CDR1 is SGHVS and CDR2 is FQNEAQ. V lost 2 bases, J lost 1 base, and 8 bases lay in between. The CDR3 consists of 15 residues. The CDR3 sequence is CASSLLQVNTGELFF. DNA for the CDR3: TGTGCCAGCAGCTTACTTCAGGTGAACACCGGGGAGCTGTTTTTT.

The rearrangement joins TRBV6-6 to TRBJ1-6, with D tentatively TRBD1 (5 bases). The germline gives CDR1 MNHNY, CDR2 SVGAGI (reference sequence). V was shortened by 0 bases and J by 6 bases, with 9 bases between the two germline ends. The CDR3 totals 15 residues. The CDR3 is CASSYSGERNSPLHF. In DNA, the CDR3 is TGTGCCAGCAGTTACTCAGGGGAACGTAATTCACCCCTCCACTTT.

The chain combines TRBV28 with TRBJ1-5; 10 nucleotides line up with TRBD1. CDR3 length: 15 amino acids. Germline CDR1 and CDR2: MDHEN and SYDVKM. With 5 bases clipped from V and 6 bases from J, the junction kept 7 bases outside the gene matches. CDR3 coding DNA: TGTGCCAGCAGTGGGGACAGGGGAGAGGGTCAGCCCCAGCATTTT. It is translated as CASSGDRGEGQPQHF.

The chain is built from TRBV7-2 and TRBJ1-6; 10 bases fit TRBD1. The CDR3 is 14 residues long. Germline CDR1 and CDR2: SGHTA and FQGNSA. The junction had 8 bases not matched to a gene; V was cut back by 5 bases and J by 13 bases. The CDR3 coding sequence is TGTGCCAGCAGCCCCGTGGGGACAGGGGACCCCCTCCACTTT. It codes for CASSPVGTGDPLHF.

V is TRBV5-3 and J is TRBJ1-1, with D perhaps TRBD1 (6 bases). TRBV5-3 is filed as an ORF, its function uncertain. The CDR3 spans 15 residues. Trimming cost V 3 bases and J 1 base, with 13 bases left between them. The CDR3 reads CARSSRLDRNTEAFF. The CDR3 DNA reads as TGTGCCAGAAGCTCCCGGTTGGACAGGAACACTGAAGCTTTCTTT.

A few counts support this clone. The chain is built from TRBV6-6 and TRBJ1-5; D is undetermined. The CDR3 runs 14 residues. The germline gives CDR1 MNHNY, CDR2 SVGAGI (reference sequence). The V and J ends lost 0 bases and 3 bases respectively, with 6 bases between them. This chain's CDR3 is CASSYSWPNQPQHF. The CDR3 DNA is TGTGCCAGCAGTTACTCGTGGCCCAATCAGCCCCAGCATTTT.

The J gene is TRBJ1-1, the V gene TRBV28; D uncertain. V shed 2 bases and J shed 2 bases, with 6 bases lying between them. CDR1 MDHEN and CDR2 SYDVKM come from the germline V gene. The CDR3 sequence is 13 residues long. The CDR3 DNA reads TGTGCCAGCAGTTTAGGAGTAAACACTGAAGCTTTCTTT. Protein sequence: CASSLGVNTEAFF.

The chain joins TRBV30 to TRBJ2-5; TRBD2 is a possible D gene (5 bases). The CDR3 runs to 13 residues. In germline, CDR1 is GTSNPN, CDR2 SVGIG (reference sequence). V lost 5 bases, J lost 1 base, and 11 bases lay in between. The CDR3, as DNA: TGTGCCTGGGGCGGGCAGCTCCAAGAGACCCAGTACTTC. Its protein product is CAWGGQLQETQYF.

This clone was counted between two and nine times. This sequence joins TRBV6-4 and TRBJ1-1; TRBD1 might be the D (6 bases). Germline lookup yields CDR1 MRHNA and CDR2 SNTAGT. CDR3 length: 16 amino acids. Between the trimmed V and J ends, which lost 3 bases and 5 bases, there was a span of 19 bases. CDR3 loop: CASSEPLTGQVTEAFF. The CDR3 bases are TGTGCCAGCAGTGAACCACTAACAGGGCAAGTGACTGAAGCTTTCTTT.

The chain couples TRBV5-6 to TRBJ2-7, with a possible D match to TRBD1 (6 bases). V lost 1 base, J lost 2 bases, and 10 bases lay in between. CDR1 SGHDT and CDR2 YYEEEE come from the germline V gene. The CDR3 loop spans 14 amino acids. DNA of the CDR3: TGTGCCAGCAGCTTGTGGGGGCGCGCCTACGAGCAGTACTTC. Its translation is CASSLWGRAYEQYF.

This chain joins TRBV11-2 and TRBJ2-7, with 7 bases fitting TRBD1. This CDR3 region has 14 residues. Germline values: CDR1 SGHAT, CDR2 FQNNGV. Trimming took 4 bases from V and 5 from J; bases not matched to a gene: 8. CDR3 sequence reads: CASSSQGVTNEQYF. DNA of the CDR3: TGTGCCAGCAGCTCCCAGGGGGTTACTAACGAGCAGTACTTC.

V gene TRBV30 combines with J gene TRBJ1-2, with TRBD1 as a possible D gene (5 bases). CDR1 is GTSNPN, CDR2 SVGIG, per germline (reference sequence). CDR3 size: 12 residues. Deletions cut 2 bases from V and 8 bases from J, with 12 bases between. The CDR3 coding sequence is TGTGCCTGGAGTTTGGGGGGGTGGGGCTACACCTTC. It codes for CAWSLGGWGYTF.

The J gene is TRBJ2-1, the V gene TRBV30; a possible D gene is TRBD2 (5 bases). The germline V gene encodes CDR1 GTSNPN and CDR2 SVGIG (reference sequence). The CDR3 loop spans 11 amino acids. V was cut by 3 bases and J by 8 bases, with 8 bases left in between. The CDR3: CAWRSEDEQFF. Written as DNA, the CDR3 is TGTGCCTGGAGGTCGGAGGATGAGCAGTTCTTC.